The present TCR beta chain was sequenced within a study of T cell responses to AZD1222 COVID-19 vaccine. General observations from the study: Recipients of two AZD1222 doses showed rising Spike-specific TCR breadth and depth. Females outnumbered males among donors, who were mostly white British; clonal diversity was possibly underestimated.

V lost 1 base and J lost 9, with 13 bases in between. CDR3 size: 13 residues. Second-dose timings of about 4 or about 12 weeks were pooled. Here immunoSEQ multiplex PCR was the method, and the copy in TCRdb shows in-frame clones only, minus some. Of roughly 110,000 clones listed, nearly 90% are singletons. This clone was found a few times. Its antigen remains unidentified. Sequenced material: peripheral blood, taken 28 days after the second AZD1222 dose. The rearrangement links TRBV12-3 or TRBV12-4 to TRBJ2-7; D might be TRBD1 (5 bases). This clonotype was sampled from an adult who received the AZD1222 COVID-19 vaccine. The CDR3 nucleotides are TGTGCCAGCAGTTTAGTTTTTTCCCAGGGGCAGTACTTC. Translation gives CASSLVFSQGQYF.